These 25 T cell receptor beta chains originate from one sample sequenced in a study of OX40 agonist ivuxolimab in advanced cancers. Libraries were prepared by immunoSEQ multiplex PCR; TCRdb keeps only in-frame clonotypes and omits some of them. The data contain about 82,000 clones, 83% of them singletons. Here the sequenced sample was CD4+ or CD8+ T cells sorted from blood, taken in a trial of the OX40 agonist ivuxolimab. These TCRs come from an adult with an advanced solid tumor such as melanoma, head and neck, liver or kidney cancer.

The chain recombines TRBV19 with TRBJ2-7, with D possibly being TRBD1 (5 bases). Trimming stripped 4 bases from V and 2 bases from J, with 12 bases between. The CDR3 loop spans 14 amino acids. Per the germline V gene, CDR1 is LNHDA and CDR2 is SQIVND (reference sequence). The CDR3 here is CASSTRQFTYEQYF. For the CDR3, the DNA is TGTGCCAGTAGTACGCGACAGTTTACCTACGAGCAGTACTTC.

The rearrangement uses TRBV15 and TRBJ2-7; a possible D gene is TRBD1 (6 bases). Germline loops: CDR1 LNHNV, CDR2 YYDKDF (reference sequence). CDR3 length: 14 residues. V shed 5 bases and J shed 2 bases, with 13 bases lying between them. CDR3 DNA: TGTGCCACCAGCGGCTTTGGGGGCCCCTACGAGCAGTACTTC. It codes for CATSGFGGPYEQYF.

The V and J genes are TRBV6-5 and TRBJ2-2; no definite D call. CDR1 MNHEY and CDR2 SVGAGI come from the germline V gene. The CDR3 runs 13 residues. The ends were cut back, 2 bases at V and 6 bases at J, with 7 bases in the middle. CDR3 nucleotides: TGTGCCAGCAGTTACGTGTCGGCCGGGGAGCTGTTTTTT. As protein: CASSYVSAGELFF.

V and J are TRBV6-5 and TRBJ2-2, with D tentatively TRBD2 (5 bases). Germline V gene sequence: CDR1 MNHEY, CDR2 SVGAGI. V lost 7 bases to trimming and J lost 4 bases, with 10 bases between them. The CDR3 sequence is 13 residues long. The CDR3 nucleotides read TGTGCCAGCACCTCCGGGGTCACCGGGGAGCTGTTTTTT. Translation: CASTSGVTGELFF.

This chain links TRBV7-9 with TRBJ2-3; TRBD1 is a possible D gene (6 bases). The V end was cut by 2 bases, the J end by 4 bases, with 16 bases between. The CDR3 runs 16 residues. CDR1 is SEHNR and CDR2 is FQNEAQ in the germline V gene (reference sequence). In nucleotides, the CDR3 is TGTGCCAGCAGCTTAACAGGGAATTACCCCGCAGATACGCAGTATTTT. Encoded protein: CASSLTGNYPADTQYF.

CDR3 in DNA: TGTGCCAGCAGCTTGGCCGAATCCGGGACAGGGGGCTTCGAGCAGTACTTC. It yields the protein CASSLAESGTGGFEQYF. The chain carries TRBV5-8 and TRBJ2-7; 12 nucleotides match TRBD1. The junction had 10 bases not matched to a gene; V was cut back by 0 bases and J by 6 bases. Germline CDR1 is SGHTS and CDR2 is YDEGEE. The CDR3 has 17 amino acids.

This chain connects TRBV11-2 to TRBJ1-6; D gene uncertain. Germline values: CDR1 SGHAT, CDR2 FQNNGV. This CDR3 comprises 12 residues. With 4 bases removed from V and 8 bases from J, the gap between germline ends came to 6 bases. The CDR3 loop reads CASSSFDSPLHF. CDR3 bases: TGTGCCAGCAGCTCCTTTGATTCACCCCTCCACTTT.

This chain connects TRBV19 to TRBJ1-5, with TRBD1 identical over 9 bases. The V gene's germline CDR1 is LNHDA and CDR2 SQIVND (reference sequence). This CDR3 is 16 amino acids long. J gave up 3 bases and V 7 bases, and 10 bases lay outside the gene matches. The CDR3 reads CASKNDRGVTNQPQHF. DNA for the CDR3: TGTGCCAGTAAAAATGACAGGGGGGTCACCAATCAGCCCCAGCATTTT.

V gene TRBV9 combines with J gene TRBJ2-6; D is perhaps TRBD1 or TRBD2 (5 bases each). Between the trimmed V and J ends, which lost 4 bases and 4 bases, there was a span of 12 bases. This CDR3 spans 15 amino acids. Germline CDR1 and CDR2: SGDLS and YYNGEE. In nucleotides, the CDR3 is TGTGCCAGCAGCTTGCAGGGAGCCGGGGCCAACGTCCTGACTTTC. This gives the protein CASSLQGAGANVLTF.

CDR3 in amino acids: CATGDRGNTEAFF. The CDR3, as DNA: TGTGCCACGGGCGACAGGGGAAACACTGAAGCTTTCTTT. The rearrangement links TRBV19 to TRBJ1-1; 8 positions agree with TRBD1. V gave up 10 bases and J gave up 2 bases; unmatched junction bases: 6. Germline values: CDR1 LNHDA, CDR2 SQIVND (reference sequence). The CDR3 sequence is 13 residues long.

The chain links TRBV5-5 to TRBJ2-2; D is unresolved. Trimming shortened V by 3 bases and J by 1 base, and 4 bases separated the two germline ends. CDR3 size: 13 residues. The germline CDR1 and CDR2 sequences are SGHKS and YYEKEE (reference sequence). CDR3 region: CASSSENTGELFF. For the CDR3, the DNA is TGTGCCAGCAGCTCCGAGAACACCGGGGAGCTGTTTTTT.

This clone was detected only once. The chain uses TRBV7-9 and TRBJ1-1; D not certain. The CDR3 is 13 residues long. The germline V gene has CDR1 SEHNR and CDR2 FQNEAQ (reference sequence). Deletions cut 4 bases from V and 8 bases from J, with 14 bases between. In DNA, the CDR3 is TGTGCCAGCAGCTCCCGCGAGGACTCCGAAGCTTTCTTT. As protein: CASSSREDSEAFF.

The chain combines TRBV6-7 with TRBJ1-6; possibly TRBD1 for D (5 bases). TRBV6-7 is placed among ORFs of uncertain function. Deletions cut 2 bases from V and 10 bases from J, with 30 bases between. CDR3 length: 20 residues. The CDR3 reads CASSYALDSGNYGEESPLHF. DNA for the CDR3: TGTGCCAGCAGTTACGCCCTCGACAGTGGCAACTACGGAGAAGAGTCACCCCTCCACTTT.

This clone was picked up one time. The chain has TRBV11-2 and TRBJ2-3; TRBD2 might be the D (6 bases). From germline, CDR1 is SGHAT and CDR2 FQNNGV. CDR3 size: 16 residues. Trimming took off 1 base at V and 2 bases at J, with 13 bases between the two ends. The DNA of the CDR3 is TGTGCCAGCAGCTTAGTGGTGGGGGGTCCCACAGATACGCAGTATTTT. Translated, it gives CASSLVVGGPTDTQYF.

V and J are TRBV14 and TRBJ2-1, with 9 bases lining up with TRBD1. CDR1 and CDR2 (germline): SGHDN, FVKESK. With 4 bases clipped from V and 3 bases from J, the junction kept 4 bases outside the gene matches. CDR3 length: 15 amino acids. The CDR3 sequence is CASSPRDRDYNEQFF. The DNA of the CDR3 is TGTGCCAGCAGCCCCCGGGACAGGGACTACAATGAGCAGTTCTTC.

This clone occurred once. The V and J genes are TRBV6-5 and TRBJ2-7; D might be TRBD1 (5 bases). The V gene's germline CDR1 is MNHEY and CDR2 SVGAGI. Trimming shortened V by 2 bases and J by 6 bases, and 11 bases separated the two germline ends. The CDR3 runs 13 residues. The CDR3 loop reads CASSYRDRGEQYF. CDR3 bases: TGTGCCAGCAGTTACCGTGACAGAGGCGAGCAGTACTTC.

The chain couples TRBV6-6 to TRBJ2-4, with TRBD2 matching over 7 bases. Germline V gene sequence: CDR1 MNHNY, CDR2 SVGAGI (reference sequence). This CDR3 region has 11 residues. J gave up 8 bases and V 7 bases, and 2 bases lay outside the gene matches. The CDR3 loop is CASMGGYIQYF. Here the CDR3 DNA reads TGTGCCAGCATGGGGGGGTACATTCAGTACTTC.

This CDR3 reads CAWSRQGGGTEAFF. The DNA for the CDR3 is TGTGCCTGGAGTCGACAGGGGGGGGGCACTGAAGCTTTCTTT. V usage is TRBV30 and J usage is TRBJ1-1; 9 nucleotides align to TRBD1. This CDR3 contains 14 residues. With 2 bases clipped from V and 4 bases from J, the junction kept 5 bases outside the gene matches. The germline gives CDR1 GTSNPN, CDR2 SVGIG (reference sequence).

V usage is TRBV7-3 and J usage is TRBJ1-2, with 8 bases aligning to TRBD1. Trimming at V came to 8 bases and at J to 1 base, leaving 6 bases not matched to a gene. Germline assignment: CDR1 SGHTA and CDR2 FQGTGA. The CDR3 consists of 14 residues. The CDR3 region is CASGAGGLNYGYTF. The CDR3 DNA follows: TGTGCCAGCGGGGCAGGGGGCCTTAACTATGGCTACACCTTC.

This clone has a single count. The CDR3 loop reads CASSLLGQGRGEQYF. CDR3 nucleotide sequence: TGTGCCAGCAGCTTACTAGGACAGGGGAGAGGCGAGCAGTACTTC. The chain recombines TRBV7-8 with TRBJ2-7; TRBD1 aligns across 9 bases. The V segment lost 2 bases and the J segment 6 bases; nucleotides outside the gene matches: 8. CDR3 size: 15 residues. Germline CDR1 is SGHVS and CDR2 is FQNEAQ.

The rearrangement joins TRBV6-4 to TRBJ1-1, with a tentative D call TRBD1 (6 bases). The CDR3 is 14 residues long. The germline gives CDR1 MRHNA, CDR2 SNTAGT. Trimming removed 9 bases at V and 1 base at J, with 15 bases between. In nucleotides, the CDR3 is TGTGCCAGTAGGGACACCCTAAAGAACACTGAAGCTTTCTTT. This gives the protein CASRDTLKNTEAFF.

The sample holds a few counts of this clone. This chain connects TRBV27 to TRBJ2-3; TRBD2 agrees at 10 bases. Germline CDR1 reads MNHEY; CDR2 reads SMNVEV (reference sequence). The ends lost 6 bases at V and 5 bases at J; junction bases unmatched: 11. CDR3 size: 16 residues. The CDR3 region has the DNA TGTGCCAGCAGCCAAAGGGCACTAGCGGGGTTAGATACGCAGTATTTT. Translation gives CASSQRALAGLDTQYF.

The chain recombines TRBV5-6 with TRBJ2-7; TRBD2 matches at 7 bases. The V gene's germline CDR1 is SGHDT and CDR2 YYEEEE. CDR3 size: 17 residues. V shed 3 bases, J shed 9 bases, and the junction held 21 bases outside the gene matches. The DNA of the CDR3 is TGTGCCAGCAGCTCGCAGGTCCCCGCGAGCAGTGGGGAGGGGCAGTACTTC. It encodes CASSSQVPASSGEGQYF.

V is TRBV9 and J is TRBJ2-1, with D perhaps matching TRBD2 (6 bases). Germline V gene sequence: CDR1 SGDLS, CDR2 YYNGEE. V was clipped by 5 bases and J by 5 bases, with 14 bases between them. This CDR3 region has 14 residues. CDR3 amino acids: CASRKGLRDNEQFF. Written as DNA, the CDR3 is TGTGCCAGCAGAAAGGGACTTCGGGACAATGAGCAGTTCTTC.

This clone was observed once. The identical CDR3 is also encoded by other nucleotide sequences in the sample. This chain uses TRBV5-1 with TRBJ1-1; 8 nucleotides align to TRBD1. This CDR3 has 14 residues. The J segment lost 5 bases and the V segment lost 2 bases, leaving 5 bases of the junction unmatched. Germline-derived CDR1 and CDR2 are SGHRS and YFSETQ. This CDR3 is CASSFQGAGTEAFF. DNA of the CDR3: TGCGCCAGCAGCTTCCAGGGGGCTGGGACTGAAGCTTTCTTT. Complete variable domain (other parts from reference TRBV5-1 and TRBJ1-1): KAGVTQTPRYLIKTRGQQVTLSCSPISGHRSVSWYQQTPGQGLQFLFEYFSETQRNKGNFPGRFSGRQFSNSRSEMNVSTLELGDSALYLCASSFQGAGTEAFFGQGTRLTVV.